This record concerns one T cell receptor (beta chain) sequence. The antigen is not known. The sample comes from a study of cytomegalovirus exposure and HLA in healthy donors. Study context: The 120 validation repertoires were produced on the same platform as the approximately 670 repertoires of the first cohort. This was reported in a later analysis. General observations from the study: With high specificity and sensitivity, the classifier reportedly diagnosed cytomegalovirus status. Altogether, more than 150 TCR beta chains were recorded as cytomegalovirus-associated. Later, an analysis found that TCR clusters from the first cohort tended to co-occur in the 120 validation repertoires.

Between the trimmed V and J ends, which lost 4 bases and 6 bases, there was a span of 13 bases. This CDR3 comprises 14 residues. Germline loops: CDR1 MNHNY, CDR2 SVGAGI (reference sequence). Produced via immunoSEQ multiplex PCR; TCRdb's table is partial and in-frame only. Of some 83,000 clones detected, 94% appear once; the ten largest clones hold less than 2.5%. This chain uses TRBV6-6 with TRBJ2-1; D remains unclear. The sample consisted of PBMCs. This TCR derives from a woman aged 18-35 years in good health and CMV-seronegative. The CDR3 loop is CASSSAAGFNEQFF. CDR3 sequence (DNA): TGTGCCAGCAGTTCCGCCGCAGGCTTCAATGAGCAGTTCTTC.